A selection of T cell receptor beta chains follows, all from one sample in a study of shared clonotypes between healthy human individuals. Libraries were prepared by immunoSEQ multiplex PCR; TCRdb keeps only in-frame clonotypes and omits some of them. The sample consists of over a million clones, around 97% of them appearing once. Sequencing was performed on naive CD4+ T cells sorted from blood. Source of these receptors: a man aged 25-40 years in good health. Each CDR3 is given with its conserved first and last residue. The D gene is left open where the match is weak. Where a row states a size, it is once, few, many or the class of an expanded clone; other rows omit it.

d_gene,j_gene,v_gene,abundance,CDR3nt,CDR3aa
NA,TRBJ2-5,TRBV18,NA,TGTGCCAGCTCACCGAGGCTGACAGGAGAGACCCAGTACTTC,CASSPRLTGETQYF
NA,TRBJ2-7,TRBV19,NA,TGTGCCAGTAGTAAGAACTACGAGCAGTACTTC,CASSKNYEQYF
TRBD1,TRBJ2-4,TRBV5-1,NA,TGCGCCAGCAGCTCTACAGGGGCCCGAGCCAAAAACATTCAGTACTTC,CASSSTGARAKNIQYF
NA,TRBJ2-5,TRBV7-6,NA,TGTGCCAGCAGCTTAGTTCCGTTAAACCAAGAGACCCAGTACTTC,CASSLVPLNQETQYF
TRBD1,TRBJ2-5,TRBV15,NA,TGTGCCACCAGCAGATCTCTAGGGACAGTCGAGACCCAGTACTTC,CATSRSLGTVETQYF
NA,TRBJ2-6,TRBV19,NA,TGTGCCAGCAACCCCGCAGGGTGGGGGGCCAACGTCCTGACTTTC,CASNPAGWGANVLTF
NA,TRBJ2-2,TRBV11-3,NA,TGTGCCAGCAGAAAGGGGGCGGGGACGAACACCGGGGAGCTGTTTTTT,CASRKGAGTNTGELFF
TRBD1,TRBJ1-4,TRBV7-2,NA,TGTGCCAGCAGCTCGACAGGGAGCCATGCAACTAATGAAAAACTGTTTTTT,CASSSTGSHATNEKLFF
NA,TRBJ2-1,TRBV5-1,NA,TGCGCCAGCAGCTTGGAGTGGCCCTCCCAGTTCTTC,CASSLEWPSQFF
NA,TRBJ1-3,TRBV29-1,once,TGCAGCGTTTTGAAGGGCTCAGGAAACACCATATATTTT,CSVLKGSGNTIYF
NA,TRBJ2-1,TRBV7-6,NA,TGTGCCAGCAGCTTAGGAGCTGGAGGGTTCACTCACAATGAGCAGTTCTTC,CASSLGAGGFTHNEQFF
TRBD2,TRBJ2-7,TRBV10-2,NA,TGCGCCAGAGGGACTAGCGGGAGCGCCGAGCAGTACTTC,CARGTSGSAEQYF
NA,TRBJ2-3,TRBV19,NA,TGTGCCAGTAGTATAGTCCCAGGATTAGCAGATACGCAGTATTTT,CASSIVPGLADTQYF
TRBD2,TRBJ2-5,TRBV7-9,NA,TGTGCCAGCAGCCCGGGACTAGCGGGAGGAGAGACCCAGTACTTC,CASSPGLAGGETQYF
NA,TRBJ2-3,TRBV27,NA,TGTGCCAGCAGTCCGGGCCCCACAGATACGCAGTATTTT,CASSPGPTDTQYF
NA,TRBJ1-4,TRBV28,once,TGTGCCAGCAGACAGACAAAAGTCGAGACTAATGAAAAACTGTTTTTT,CASRQTKVETNEKLFF
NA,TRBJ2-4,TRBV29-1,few,TGCAGCGTCTCAGGGCGACAGGTTGACATTCAGTACTTC,CSVSGRQVDIQYF
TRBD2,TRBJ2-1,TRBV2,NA,TGTGCCAGCAGACACGGGGTGACTAGCGGGAGGATAAATGAGCAGTTCTTC,CASRHGVTSGRINEQFF
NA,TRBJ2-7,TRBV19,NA,TGTGCCAGTAGTATAGGGGGGGAGAGCGAGCAGTACTTC,CASSIGGESEQYF
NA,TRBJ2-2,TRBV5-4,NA,TGTGCCAGCAGCGCCTTACAGGGCACCGGGGAGCTGTTTTTT,CASSALQGTGELFF
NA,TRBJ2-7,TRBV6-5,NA,TGTGCCAGCAGCCGCTGGACACAAGGGTTAAACGAGCAGTACTTC,CASSRWTQGLNEQYF
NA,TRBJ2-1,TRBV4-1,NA,TGCGCCAGCAGCCAAGAGGCCACGCAGCAGTTCTTC,CASSQEATQQFF